The entry below gives a single TCR beta chain sequence along with its context. Its specificity is unknown. Trimming shortened V by 1 base and J by 3 bases, and 10 bases separated the two germline ends. The CDR3 runs 14 residues. Germline loops: CDR1 DFQATT, CDR2 SNEGSKA (reference sequence). This record comes from a study of blood T cells in healthy people across ages. Across the whole study: Capturing about one barcoded beta molecule per two T cells was achieved by template switching.

Whole-study findings and limits: TCR beta diversity tracked closely with naive T cell percentage.

Alongside a J-beta primer mix, a sample-barcoded 5' primer served in a second PCR lasting about 7 to 12 cycles. Each CDR3 protein is one row after TCRdb ran MiXCR on the 5' RACE reads. The sample holds about a million distinct CDR3 sequences, about 48% seen once. This receptor was identified in a man younger than 40 in good health. The J gene is TRBJ1-5, the V gene TRBV20-1, with D perhaps TRBD1 (6 bases). Sequences were obtained from blood. CDR3 sequence reads: CSARVGGPNQPQHF. In DNA, the CDR3 is TGCAGTGCTAGAGTGGGGGGCCCCAATCAGCCCCAGCATTTT.